The entry below gives a single T cell receptor (beta chain) sequence along with its context. Antigen: not known. A clone one base away is much larger, so this may be a read error. The data stem from a study of tumor-infiltrating lymphocytes in primary liver carcinoma. Background on the study: In every tissue type, samples returned a similar yield of roughly 3.65 to 8 million productive TCRbeta reads.

Total RNA amounting to roughly 450 ng was the source from which TCR beta cDNA was made with a constant-region primer. Nested multiplex PCR, run for three rounds with slightly modified ARM-PCR, yielded TCR beta libraries. The study ran its first two PCR rounds for roughly 10 cycles each, using TRBV1-TRBV30 forward primers and a C-beta reverse primer. TCRdb ran MiXCR on the multiplex PCR reads and lists one entry per CDR3 protein. Of fewer than 90,000 distinct CDR3 sequences listed, around 70% are singletons. Study results and limitations: Overlap in tumor-adjacent and tumor-blood pairs fell below that of tumor region pairs.

The source material, roughly 18-31 mg of unsorted bulk tissue, was used to co-extract RNA and DNA. This CDR3 comprises 15 residues. This TCR was recovered from a man aged 35 to 55 with primary liver carcinoma and hepatitis B virus infection. The chain couples TRBV21-1 to TRBJ2-2. TRBV21-1 is listed as a pseudogene. Material: liver tumor tissue from sampling region 1. Subset reported: tumor region T1, superior pole. CDR3 sequence (DNA): TGTGCCAGCAGCAAAGTTGAACAGACCACCGGGGAGCTGTTGTTT. Translated: CASSKVEQTTGELLF.